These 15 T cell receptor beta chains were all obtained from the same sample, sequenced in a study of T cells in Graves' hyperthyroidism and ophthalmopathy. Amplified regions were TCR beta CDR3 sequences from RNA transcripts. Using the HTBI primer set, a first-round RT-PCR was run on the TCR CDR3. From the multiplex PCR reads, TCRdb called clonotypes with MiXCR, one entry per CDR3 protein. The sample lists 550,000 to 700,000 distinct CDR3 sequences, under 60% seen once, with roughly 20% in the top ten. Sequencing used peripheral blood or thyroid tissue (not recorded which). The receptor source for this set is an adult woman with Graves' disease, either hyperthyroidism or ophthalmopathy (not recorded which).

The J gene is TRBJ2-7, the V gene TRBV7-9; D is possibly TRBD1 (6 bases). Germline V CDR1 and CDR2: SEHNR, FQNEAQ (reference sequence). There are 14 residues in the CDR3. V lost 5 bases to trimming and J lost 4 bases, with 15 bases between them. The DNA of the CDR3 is TGTGCCAGCAGCCGATACGCCCAGGGGTACGAGCAGTACTTC. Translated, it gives CASSRYAQGYEQYF.

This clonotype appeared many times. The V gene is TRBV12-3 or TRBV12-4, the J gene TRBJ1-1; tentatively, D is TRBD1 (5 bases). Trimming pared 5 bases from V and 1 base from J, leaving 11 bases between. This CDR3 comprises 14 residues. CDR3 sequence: CASSRETENTEAFF. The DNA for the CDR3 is TGTGCCAGCAGTAGAGAGACAGAGAACACTGAAGCTTTCTTT.

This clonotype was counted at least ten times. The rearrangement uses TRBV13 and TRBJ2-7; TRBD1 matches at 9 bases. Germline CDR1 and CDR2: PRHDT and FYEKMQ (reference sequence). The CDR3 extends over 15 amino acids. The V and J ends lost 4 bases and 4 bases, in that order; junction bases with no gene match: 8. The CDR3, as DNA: TGTGCCAGCAGCTCCAGGGGACAGGGAAGTTACGAGCAGTACTTC. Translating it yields CASSSRGQGSYEQYF.

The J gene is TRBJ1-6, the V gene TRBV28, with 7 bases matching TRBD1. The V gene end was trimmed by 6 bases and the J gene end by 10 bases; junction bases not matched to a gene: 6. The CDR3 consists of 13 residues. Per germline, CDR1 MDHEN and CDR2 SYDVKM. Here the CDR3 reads CASRGGSGSPLHF. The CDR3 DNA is TGTGCCAGCAGAGGGGGCTCAGGGTCACCCCTCCACTTT.

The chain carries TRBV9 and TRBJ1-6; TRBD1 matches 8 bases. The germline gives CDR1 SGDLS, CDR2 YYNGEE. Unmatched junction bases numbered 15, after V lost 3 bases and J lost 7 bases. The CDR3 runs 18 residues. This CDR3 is CASSATGTGEVLNSPLHF. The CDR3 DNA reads TGTGCCAGCAGCGCAACCGGGACAGGCGAAGTGCTAAATTCACCCCTCCACTTT.

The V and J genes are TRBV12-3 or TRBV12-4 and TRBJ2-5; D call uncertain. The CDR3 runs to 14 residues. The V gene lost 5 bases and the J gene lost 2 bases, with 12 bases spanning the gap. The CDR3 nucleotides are TGTGCCAGCAGTCGCCGGGCAACTCAAGAGACCCAGTACTTC. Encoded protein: CASSRRATQETQYF.

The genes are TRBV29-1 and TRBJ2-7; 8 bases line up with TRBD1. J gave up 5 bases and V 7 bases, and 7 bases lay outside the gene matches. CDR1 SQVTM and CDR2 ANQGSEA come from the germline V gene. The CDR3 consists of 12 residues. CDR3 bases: TGCAGCGGACAGGGACAGGCCCACGAGCAGTACTTC. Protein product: CSGQGQAHEQYF.

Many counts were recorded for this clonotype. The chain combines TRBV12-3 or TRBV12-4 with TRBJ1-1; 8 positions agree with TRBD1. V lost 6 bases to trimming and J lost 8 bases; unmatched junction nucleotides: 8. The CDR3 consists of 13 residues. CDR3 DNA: TGTGCCAGCAGAGAAGCGGACAGGGCGGAAGCTTTCTTT. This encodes CASREADRAEAFF.

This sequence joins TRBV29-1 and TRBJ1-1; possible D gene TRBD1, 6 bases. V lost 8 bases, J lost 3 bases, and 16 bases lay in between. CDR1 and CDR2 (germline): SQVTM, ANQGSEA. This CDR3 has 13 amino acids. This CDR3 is CSIHGGYHTEAFF. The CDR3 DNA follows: TGCAGCATACACGGGGGCTACCACACTGAAGCTTTCTTT.

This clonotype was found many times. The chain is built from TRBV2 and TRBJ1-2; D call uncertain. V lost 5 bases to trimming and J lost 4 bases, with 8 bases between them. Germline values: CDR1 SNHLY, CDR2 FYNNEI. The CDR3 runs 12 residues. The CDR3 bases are TGTGCCAGCAGTTTGGAGGGCTATGGCTACACCTTC. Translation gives CASSLEGYGYTF. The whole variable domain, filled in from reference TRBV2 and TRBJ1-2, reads EPEVTQTPSHQVTQMGQEVILRCVPISNHLYFYWYRQILGQKVEFLVSFYNNEISEKSEIFDDQFSVERPDGSNFTLKIRSTKLEDSAMYFCASSLEGYGYTFGSGTRLTVV.

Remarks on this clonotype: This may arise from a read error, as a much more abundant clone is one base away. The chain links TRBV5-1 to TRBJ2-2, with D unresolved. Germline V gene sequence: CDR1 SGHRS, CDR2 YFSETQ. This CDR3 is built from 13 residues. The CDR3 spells CAGSFLRPGELFF. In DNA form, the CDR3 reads TGCGCCGGCAGTTTTCTTAGGCCCGGGGAGCTGTTTTTT.

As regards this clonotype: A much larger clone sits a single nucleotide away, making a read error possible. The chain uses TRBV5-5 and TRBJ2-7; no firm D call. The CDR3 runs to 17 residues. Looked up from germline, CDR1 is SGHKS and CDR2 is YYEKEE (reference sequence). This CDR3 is CASSEYVRTGASCEQYF. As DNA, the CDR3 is TGTGCCAGCAGCGAGTACGTGCGGACCGGAGCTTCCTGCGAGCAGTACTTC.

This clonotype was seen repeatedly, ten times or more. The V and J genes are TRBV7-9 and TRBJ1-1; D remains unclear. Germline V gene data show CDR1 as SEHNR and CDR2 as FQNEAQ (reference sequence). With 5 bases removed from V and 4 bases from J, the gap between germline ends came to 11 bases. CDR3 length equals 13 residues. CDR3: CASSRYEGTEAFF. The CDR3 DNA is TGTGCCAGCAGCAGGTATGAGGGCACTGAAGCTTTCTTT.

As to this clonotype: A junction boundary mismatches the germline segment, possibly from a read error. The CDR3, as DNA: TGTGTCAGCAGCTTAGACCCCTCGGCAGGGGTGACTACCTTC. Translation gives CVSSLDPSAGVTTF. This chain links TRBV7-9 with TRBJ1-2; tentatively, D is TRBD1 (6 bases). The CDR3 totals 14 residues. CDR1 is SEHNR, CDR2 FQNEAQ, per germline (reference sequence).

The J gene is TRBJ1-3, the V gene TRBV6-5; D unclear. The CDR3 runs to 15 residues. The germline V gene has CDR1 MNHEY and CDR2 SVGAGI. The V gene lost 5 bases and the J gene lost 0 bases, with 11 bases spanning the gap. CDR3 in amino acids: CASSRKASSGNTIYF. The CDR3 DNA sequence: TGTGCCAGCAGTAGAAAAGCGAGCTCTGGAAACACCATATATTTT.